This TCR beta chain was sequenced during a study of CD8 T cells in Susac syndrome. Trimming took 5 bases from V and 0 from J; bases not matched to a gene: 9. Germline values: CDR1 SGHAT, CDR2 FQNNGV. The CDR3 consists of 19 residues. This clonotype showed up just once. The RNA input was roughly 0.45 to 1 ug, and it was reverse transcribed with random hexamers. TCRdb redid the calling of the immunoSEQ multiplex PCR reads with MiXCR, one entry per CDR3 protein. Here the sample spans fewer than 100,000 distinct CDR3 sequences, around 90% being singletons. The sequenced sample was CD8+ T cells from PBMCs. The TCR comes from a human donor with multiple sclerosis. The chain links TRBV11-2 to TRBJ2-1, with 14 nucleotides matching TRBD2. The CDR3 protein is CASSPGLAGAFSSYNEQFF. The CDR3 nucleotides read TGTGCCAGCAGCCCGGGACTAGCGGGAGCCTTTAGCTCCTACAATGAGCAGTTCTTC.